The clone carrying this T cell receptor (beta chain) appeared a single time. Its antigen is currently unknown. This specimen belongs to a study of breast tumors, draining lymph nodes, adjacent tissues. Study results and caveats: Tumor TCR diversity was below lymph nodes but above nontumor tissue. Tumor T cell lymph node origin was a supported hypothesis, not proven. Luminal-like breast cancer showed significantly greater tumor-nontumor repertoire similarity than basal-like breast cancer did. Data fit most tumor T cells coming from lymph node, expanding in tumor.

Germline CDR1 is MGHDK and CDR2 is SYGVNS. Trimming shortened V by 0 bases and J by 10 bases, and 12 bases separated the two germline ends. This CDR3 region has 13 residues. MiXCR, run by TCRdb on the multiplex PCR reads, gives a single entry per CDR3 protein. Seen here are thousands of distinct CDR3 sequences, 42% observed once, and the top ten hold about 14%. The receptor comes from a female donor with breast cancer. Some clones in this sample may be carry-over from other donors' samples. J is TRBJ1-2 and V is TRBV25-1; the D gene is possibly TRBD1 (5 bases). Sequencing input: tumor-adjacent breast tissue. CDR3: CASSEYGRADYTF. In DNA form, the CDR3 reads TGTGCCAGCAGTGAATACGGCAGGGCGGACTACACCTTC.